This T cell receptor (beta chain) derives from a study of blood T cell repertoires in COVID-19. Some clones are missing from TCRdb's copy, which holds only in-frame ones; the method was immunoSEQ multiplex PCR. The table lists more than 350,000 clones, 70% to 90% of them singletons. This clone was recorded once. The CDR3 contains 16 residues. V was clipped by 4 bases and J by 4 bases; unmatched bases: 3. The germline V gene has CDR1 SGHRS and CDR2 YFSETQ. The gene calls are TRBV5-1 and TRBJ2-3; 16 positions match TRBD2. The source of this sequence is a young woman with COVID-19, enrolled during active disease. The specimen sequenced was peripheral blood. The CDR3 DNA reads as TGCGCCAGCAGCCCGGGACTAGCGGGGGGGGCAGATACGCAGTATTTT. Protein product: CASSPGLAGGADTQYF.